Presented here are 29 T cell receptor beta chains from one specimen sequenced in a study of T cells after yellow fever vaccination. Each CDR3 protein is one row after TCRdb ran MiXCR on the 5' RACE reads. The sample shows under 250,000 distinct CDR3 sequences, under 3.5% of them seen only once. Sequenced here: CD4+ T cells sorted from PBMCs, sampled 10 days after the yellow fever booster vaccination. These TCRs come from a man younger than 35 who received the YFV17D yellow fever vaccine.

This clonotype has a count of ten or more. The chain uses TRBV27 and TRBJ1-5, with D possibly being TRBD1 (6 bases). The V and J ends lost 2 bases and 6 bases respectively, with 8 bases between them. Germline V gives CDR1 MNHEY, CDR2 SMNVEV (reference sequence). The CDR3 length is 13 residues. The CDR3 here is CASSLTGTQPQHF. The DNA of the CDR3 is TGTGCCAGCAGTTTAACAGGGACTCAGCCCCAGCATTTT.

This clonotype came up a few times. The chain has TRBV20-1 and TRBJ1-4; 12 bases agree with TRBD1. J was trimmed by 8 bases and V by 6 bases; bases with no gene match: 4. Germline V lookup: CDR1 DFQATT, CDR2 SNEGSKA (reference sequence). CDR3 size: 13 residues. CDR3 loop: CSATGQGAEKLFF. The CDR3 nucleotides read TGCAGTGCAACGGGACAGGGGGCCGAAAAACTGTTTTTT.

This clonotype was counted ten times or more. The chain carries TRBV7-2 and TRBJ1-1; the D gene is possibly TRBD1 (5 bases). The V and J ends lost 1 base and 4 bases respectively, with 13 bases between them. The germline V gene encodes CDR1 SGHTA and CDR2 FQGNSA. The CDR3 extends over 15 amino acids. The CDR3 protein is CASSLVAGLGTEAFF. In DNA form, the CDR3 reads TGTGCCAGCAGCTTAGTAGCAGGGCTGGGCACTGAAGCTTTCTTT.

This clonotype was recorded only once. The chain couples TRBV11-2 to TRBJ2-7; 9 bases line up with TRBD1. Germline V gives CDR1 SGHAT, CDR2 FQNNGV. The CDR3 loop spans 13 amino acids. Losses at the gene ends were 6 bases for V and 5 bases for J; bases not matched to a gene: 5. CDR3 sequence: CASRGTGKHEQYV. CDR3 DNA: TGTGCCAGCAGAGGGACAGGGAAGCACGAGCAGTACGTC.

This clonotype was counted at least ten times. The rearrangement joins TRBV7-9 to TRBJ1-1, with a tentative D call TRBD1 (5 bases). Germline-derived CDR1 and CDR2 are SEHNR and FQNEAQ (reference sequence). The CDR3 has 17 amino acids. Trimming left V 5 bases short and J 0 bases short, with 19 bases between. CDR3 in DNA: TGTGCCAGCAGCCAGGCCCCGGGGGGTGCCATGAACACTGAAGCTTTCTTT. Protein product: CASSQAPGGAMNTEAFF.

The sample holds a few counts of this clonotype. The chain recombines TRBV5-5 with TRBJ2-6; weak D call: TRBD1 (5 bases). V shed 4 bases and J shed 1 base, with 12 bases lying between them. Germline CDR1 is SGHKS and CDR2 is YYEKEE (reference sequence). This CDR3 has 16 residues. As DNA, the CDR3 is TGTGCCAGCAGCGTCCACCCAGGGTCTGGGGCCAACGTCCTGACTTTC. It translates to CASSVHPGSGANVLTF.

This clonotype occurred a few times. The CDR3 spells CASSRVLGGDTEAFF. In DNA, the CDR3 is TGCGCCAGCAGCCGGGTGCTAGGGGGGGACACTGAAGCTTTCTTT. This chain joins TRBV5-1 and TRBJ1-1; weak D call: TRBD1 (6 bases). This CDR3 is 15 amino acids long. V lost 4 bases and J 3 bases, leaving 16 bases between the germline ends. Per the germline V gene, CDR1 is SGHRS and CDR2 is YFSETQ.

This clonotype has only a few counts. The V call is TRBV5-1, the J call TRBJ2-5, with a possible D match to TRBD2 (6 bases). The CDR3 has 14 residues. Looked up from germline, CDR1 is SGHRS and CDR2 is YFSETQ. Trimming took 4 bases from V and 4 from J, leaving 14 bases between them. The CDR3 reads CASSQSAGTETQYF. The CDR3 DNA reads as TGCGCCAGCAGCCAGTCGGCGGGAACAGAGACCCAGTACTTC.

This clonotype was seen ten or more times. CDR3 coding DNA: TGTGCCACCCACCGGGAGGGGATAGACACTGAAGCTTTCTTT. Protein sequence: CATHREGIDTEAFF. The rearrangement joins TRBV2 to TRBJ1-1; tentative D call: TRBD1 (5 bases). CDR1 is SNHLY, CDR2 FYNNEI, per germline. Trimming pared 10 bases from V and 3 bases from J, leaving 18 bases between. The length of the CDR3 is 14 residues.

This clonotype was recorded many times. The chain has TRBV23-1 and TRBJ1-4; unclear D gene. Being an ORF, TRBV23-1 has a function that is uncertain. This CDR3 is 15 amino acids long. V was clipped by 4 bases and J by 8 bases, with 17 bases between them. CDR3 amino acids: CASSPDGPVSEKLFF. CDR3 coding DNA: TGCGCCAGCAGTCCGGACGGCCCAGTCAGCGAAAAACTGTTTTTT.

The chain uses TRBV2 and TRBJ2-7; the match to TRBD1 covers 9 bases. Per germline, CDR1 SNHLY and CDR2 FYNNEI. Unmatched junction bases numbered 7, after V lost 6 bases and J lost 4 bases. The CDR3 runs to 14 residues. This CDR3 is CASRGGQGEYEQYV. The CDR3 DNA reads TGTGCCAGCAGGGGGGGACAGGGAGAATACGAGCAGTACGTC.

This clonotype was seen a handful of times. This chain connects TRBV7-2 to TRBJ2-2; 11 bases align to TRBD2. Germline CDR1 and CDR2: SGHTA and FQGNSA. This CDR3 is built from 16 residues. V dropped 4 bases and J dropped 8; count of bases not matched to a gene: 9. CDR3 bases: TGTGCCAGCAGCTCCACTAGCGGGGGCCCCCGGGGGGAGCTGTTTTTT. Its translation is CASSSTSGGPRGELFF.

This clonotype appeared many times. The J gene is TRBJ2-3, the V gene TRBV5-1, with 8 bases identical to TRBD1. The CDR3 extends over 15 amino acids. Germline CDR1 SGHRS, CDR2 YFSETQ. V was pared by 4 bases and J by 4 bases, with 8 bases of the junction left unmatched. Here the CDR3 DNA reads TGCGCCAGCAGCGTGCAGGGGACAGGACCAGATACGCAGTATTTT. Translation gives CASSVQGTGPDTQYF.

This clonotype was counted at least ten times. Here the CDR3 reads CASRMGGSSYEQYV. The CDR3 DNA sequence: TGTGCCAGCAGGATGGGAGGGAGCTCCTACGAGCAGTACGTC. The rearrangement joins TRBV7-3 to TRBJ2-7, with 7 bases matching TRBD2. CDR1 and CDR2 (germline): SGHTA, FQGTGA. Trimming at V came to 6 bases and at J to 0 bases, leaving 5 bases not matched to a gene. The CDR3 length is 14 residues.

This clonotype has a handful of counts. The V and J genes are TRBV27 and TRBJ2-3, with TRBD2 as a possible D gene (6 bases). The CDR3 has 17 residues. Trimming left V 0 bases short and J 0 bases short, with 13 bases between. CDR1 is MNHEY and CDR2 is SMNVEV in the germline V gene (reference sequence). The CDR3 loop is CASSLSPGDLSTDTQYF. CDR3 DNA sequence: TGTGCCAGCAGTTTATCTCCGGGGGACCTCAGCACAGATACGCAGTATTTT.

The CDR3 DNA is TGTGCCAGCAGCTGGAGCGGGGGGGCCCGAATGCAGTACGTC. Translating it yields CASSWSGGARMQYV. The V and J genes are TRBV5-4 and TRBJ2-7; 10 positions agree with TRBD2. The CDR3 is made up of 14 amino acids. Germline lookup yields CDR1 SGHNT and CDR2 YYREEE (reference sequence). Germline trimming cut 3 bases from V and 9 bases from J; bases unmatched to any gene: 9.

The chain is built from TRBV28 and TRBJ2-3; 8 positions agree with TRBD2. The CDR3 consists of 14 residues. The V and J ends lost 4 bases and 5 bases, in that order; junction bases with no gene match: 5. In germline, CDR1 is MDHEN, CDR2 SYDVKM. The CDR3 DNA is TGTGCCAGCAGTTCCGGGGGGGCCTTAGATACGCAGTATTTT. Translated, it gives CASSSGGALDTQYF.

Ten or more counts support this clonotype. The chain carries TRBV12-3 or TRBV12-4 and TRBJ1-1; D unclear. Deletions cut 10 bases from V and 1 base from J, with 10 bases between. The CDR3 is 12 residues long. CDR3 amino acids: CATTGQNTEAFF. CDR3 coding DNA: TGTGCCACCACTGGGCAGAACACTGAAGCTTTCTTT.

This clonotype came up many times. The rearrangement links TRBV20-1 to TRBJ2-5; D not resolved. From germline, CDR1 is DFQATT and CDR2 SNEGSKA (reference sequence). Trimming removed 2 bases from V and 5 bases from J, with 18 bases in between. The CDR3 has 15 residues. CDR3 region: CSARPIRAGLETQYF. The CDR3 region has the DNA TGCAGTGCTAGACCGATAAGGGCTGGTTTGGAGACCCAGTACTTC.

This clonotype was seen at least ten times. A read error may account for a junction end that differs from germline. The chain uses TRBV12-3 or TRBV12-4 and TRBJ2-1; D may be TRBD2 (5 bases). The CDR3 spans 15 residues. CDR3 amino acids: CASSLDRGSYNEQFF. CDR3 bases: TGTGCCAGCAGCTTAGATCGGGGATCCTACAATGAGCAGTTCTTC.

This clonotype has a count of ten or more. The chain joins TRBV5-1 to TRBJ2-2; D is ambiguous. CDR1 and CDR2 (germline): SGHRS, YFSETQ. V was cut by 1 base and J by 7 bases, with 11 bases left in between. The CDR3 extends over 14 amino acids. The CDR3 is CASSLWSESGELFF. As DNA, the CDR3 is TGCGCCAGCAGCTTGTGGTCCGAAAGCGGGGAGCTGTTTTTT.

This clonotype has ten or more counts. The V and J genes are TRBV5-4 and TRBJ2-3, with D possibly being TRBD1 (5 bases). This CDR3 has 15 residues. Trimming removed 5 bases at V and 1 base at J, with 14 bases between. Germline CDR1 and CDR2: SGHNT and YYREEE (reference sequence). This CDR3 reads CASSPSTDRTDTQYF. The CDR3 DNA sequence: TGTGCCAGCAGTCCGTCGACAGACCGCACAGATACGCAGTATTTT.

This chain connects TRBV12-3 or TRBV12-4 to TRBJ2-3, with TRBD1 matching 9 bases. V was clipped by 5 bases and J by 4 bases; unmatched bases: 7. The CDR3 has 15 residues. CDR3: CASSRRDRVPDTQYF. The CDR3 DNA follows: TGTGCCAGCAGTAGACGGGACAGGGTCCCAGATACGCAGTATTTT.

V and J are TRBV7-2 and TRBJ1-2, with TRBD1 as a possible D gene (6 bases). The V gene lost 0 bases and the J gene lost 3 bases, with 11 bases spanning the gap. Germline loops: CDR1 SGHTA, CDR2 FQGNSA. CDR3 size: 15 residues. The CDR3 nucleotides are TGTGCCAGCAGCTTAGCGCCAGGGGTGGACTATGGCTACACCTTC. Translating it yields CASSLAPGVDYGYTF.

This clonotype was detected ten times or more. The CDR3 protein is CASSQTGGANTEAFF. The CDR3 nucleotides read TGTGCCAGCAGCCAAACAGGGGGCGCGAACACTGAAGCTTTCTTT. This chain connects TRBV3-1 to TRBJ1-1; 9 bases line up with TRBD1. Germline V gene lookup returns CDR1 LGHDT and CDR2 YNNKEL (reference sequence). The V and J ends lost 2 bases and 1 base, in that order; junction bases with no gene match: 2. The CDR3 covers 15 residues.

Concerning this clonotype: A much larger clone lies one base from this, so it may be a read error. The CDR3 carries no conserved terminal phenylalanine or tryptophan, so it likely arises from a read error. CDR3: CASSPRDRADHGYTL. CDR3 in DNA: TGTGCCAGCAGTCCTCGGGACAGGGCGGACCATGGCTACACCCTC. The V and J genes are TRBV28 and TRBJ1-2, with 9 nucleotides matching TRBD1. Germline CDR1 is MDHEN and CDR2 is SYDVKM. The V and J ends lost 5 bases and 6 bases, in that order; junction bases with no gene match: 10. The length of the CDR3 is 15 residues.

The rearrangement uses TRBV20-1 and TRBJ2-5, with TRBD2 matching over 13 bases. There are 13 residues in the CDR3. The J segment lost 4 bases and the V segment lost 6 bases, leaving 2 bases of the junction unmatched. The germline CDR1 and CDR2 sequences are DFQATT and SNEGSKA (reference sequence). The CDR3 DNA follows: TGCAGTGCACTAGCGGGGGGGCGAGAGACCCAGTACTTC. It yields the protein CSALAGGRETQYF.

The rearrangement uses TRBV15 and TRBJ2-3; the match to TRBD2 covers 10 bases. This CDR3 has 16 amino acids. V lost 5 bases, J lost 2 bases, and 7 bases stayed unmatched. Germline V gene data show CDR1 as LNHNV and CDR2 as YYDKDF (reference sequence). The CDR3 DNA reads TGTGCCACCAGCCCTCTAGCGGGGGAACCCACAGATACGCAGTATTTT. Translating it yields CATSPLAGEPTDTQYF.

This clonotype was counted at least ten times. The chain couples TRBV15 to TRBJ2-7; TRBD2 agrees at 7 bases. Trimming removed 8 bases from V and 2 bases from J; junction bases left unmatched: 9. Germline CDR1 is LNHNV and CDR2 is YYDKDF (reference sequence). The CDR3 spans 14 residues. The CDR3 region has the DNA TGTGCCACCTCCCGGGGGGAGGGGACCTACGAGCAGTACTTC. It codes for CATSRGEGTYEQYF.